Listed here are 22 T cell receptor beta chains from one sample, sequenced in a study of tumor T cells in aggressive B-cell lymphoma. The data were produced by immunoSEQ multiplex PCR, yet TCRdb's version contains in-frame clones alone and is incomplete. The repertoire holds roughly 1,200 clones, with roughly 84% as singletons. Sequenced: tumor tissue. The receptors were gathered from an adult with diffuse large B cell lymphoma.

The V gene is TRBV30, the J gene TRBJ2-5; 7 bases are a match to TRBD2. The germline gives CDR1 GTSNPN, CDR2 SVGIG (reference sequence). V lost 0 bases, J lost 3 bases, and 7 bases stayed unmatched. The CDR3 runs 15 residues. CDR3 in amino acids: CAWSVRGRAKETQYF. In DNA, the CDR3 is TGTGCCTGGAGTGTACGTGGGAGGGCCAAAGAGACCCAGTACTTC.

This clone was observed once. The chain carries TRBV15 and TRBJ1-4, with 10 bases fitting TRBD1. V gave up 0 bases and J gave up 6 bases; unmatched junction bases: 1. Per the germline V gene, CDR1 is LNHNV and CDR2 is YYDKDF (reference sequence). The CDR3 length is 15 residues. CDR3 bases: TGTGCCACCAGCAGAGATGGGACAGGGGATGAAAAACTGTTTTTT. Encoded protein: CATSRDGTGDEKLFF. The full variable domain, completed using reference TRBV15 and TRBJ1-4, is DAMVIQNPRYQVTQFGKPVTLSCSQTLNHNVMYWYQQKSSQAPKLLFHYYDKDFNNEADTPDNFQSRRPNTSFCFLDIRSPGLGDTAMYLCATSRDGTGDEKLFFGSGTQLSVL.

This chain joins TRBV6-6 and TRBJ2-3; 8 nucleotides line up with TRBD2. Germline trimming cut 5 bases from V and 4 bases from J; bases unmatched to any gene: 8. This CDR3 spans 15 amino acids. Germline V gene sequence: CDR1 MNHNY, CDR2 SVGAGI (reference sequence). In DNA form, the CDR3 reads TGTGCCAGCAGTCCGGGGGGGGTGGACGCAGATACGCAGTATTTT. This codes for CASSPGGVDADTQYF.

The rearrangement links TRBV6-6 to TRBJ1-2, with a weak D call TRBD1 (6 bases). The CDR3 length is 15 residues. V lost 4 bases to trimming and J lost 0 bases, with 12 bases between them. Germline CDR1 MNHNY, CDR2 SVGAGI (reference sequence). For the CDR3, the DNA is TGTGCCAGCAGTTCCACGGACAGCGCTAACTATGGCTACACCTTC. Translating gives CASSSTDSANYGYTF.

V is TRBV27 and J is TRBJ1-2, with D tentatively TRBD1 (5 bases). V lost 4 bases, J lost 4 bases, and 13 bases lay in between. The length of the CDR3 is 14 residues. Germline-derived CDR1 and CDR2 are MNHEY and SMNVEV (reference sequence). In nucleotides, the CDR3 is TGTGCCAGCAGTTCGGGGGGGGAAGTCTATGGCTACACCTTC. Translation: CASSSGGEVYGYTF.

The gene calls are TRBV4-2 and TRBJ2-7; possible D gene TRBD1, 6 bases. The CDR3 has 13 residues. Germline CDR1 is LGHNA and CDR2 is YNFKEQ. The germline V and J ends were trimmed by 1 base and 2 bases, with 6 bases remaining between them. CDR3 DNA sequence: TGTGCCAGCAGCCAAGGGGACACCTACGAGCAGTACTTC. Residues: CASSQGDTYEQYF.

The chain employs TRBV5-1 and TRBJ1-4; the D is unclear. Germline assignment: CDR1 SGHRS and CDR2 YFSETQ. This CDR3 is built from 15 residues. The V and J ends lost 2 bases and 1 base respectively, with 9 bases between them. The CDR3 is CASSFGQGTNEKLFF. In nucleotides, the CDR3 is TGCGCCAGCAGCTTTGGGCAAGGAACTAATGAAAAACTGTTTTTT.

This chain uses TRBV5-6 with TRBJ1-2, with D maybe TRBD1 (6 bases). The V gene lost 3 bases and the J gene lost 10 bases, with 10 bases spanning the gap. The germline gives CDR1 SGHDT, CDR2 YYEEEE. This CDR3 spans 11 amino acids. CDR3 sequence: CASSWTDLYTF. DNA for the CDR3: TGTGCCAGCAGCTGGACAGACCTCTACACCTTC. Complete variable domain (other parts from reference TRBV5-6 and TRBJ1-2): DAGVTQSPTHLIKTRGQQVTLRCSPKSGHDTVSWYQQALGQGPQFIFQYYEEEERQRGNFPDRFSGHQFPNYSSELNVNALLLGDSALYLCASSWTDLYTFGSGTRLTVV.

The chain has TRBV5-1 and TRBJ2-2; a weak D match, TRBD1 (6 bases). Trimming shortened V by 3 bases and J by 6 bases, and 12 bases separated the two germline ends. The CDR3 runs to 14 residues. The germline V gene has CDR1 SGHRS and CDR2 YFSETQ. The CDR3 DNA reads as TGCGCCAGCAGCTACACAGGGTTCCCCGGGGAGCTGTTTTTT. Encoded protein: CASSYTGFPGELFF.

CDR3 nucleotides: TGTGCCAGCTCACCAACTCACGTTCGCAATCAGCCCCAGCATTTT. The encoded protein is CASSPTHVRNQPQHF. This sequence joins TRBV18 and TRBJ1-5, with no clear D. The germline CDR1 and CDR2 sequences are KGHSH and LQKENI. Trimming took 2 bases from V and 2 from J, leaving 10 bases between them. This CDR3 spans 15 amino acids.

CDR3 sequence (DNA): TGTGCCAGCAGCTTAGCACAGGGGACCTATGGCTACACCTTC. This translates into CASSLAQGTYGYTF. This chain links TRBV7-6 with TRBJ1-2, with 7 positions matching TRBD1. The CDR3 consists of 14 residues. V shed 0 bases and J 4 bases; nucleotides not matched to a gene: 2. Germline CDR1 and CDR2: SGHVS and FNYEAQ.

Remarks on this clone: At one end, the junction sequence differs from germline, possibly due to a read error. The rearrangement links TRBV27 to TRBJ2-7; the D gene is possibly TRBD1 (6 bases). Germline loops: CDR1 MNHEY, CDR2 SMNVEV (reference sequence). This CDR3 is 14 amino acids long. CDR3 loop: CASSPDRSSFEQYF. CDR3 sequence (DNA): TGTGCCAGCAGTCCGGACAGAAGCTCCTTCGAGCAGTACTTC.

The chain carries TRBV7-3 and TRBJ2-7; the D gene is possibly TRBD1 (7 bases). The V gene's germline CDR1 is SGHTA and CDR2 FQGTGA. Deletions cut 2 bases from V and 5 bases from J, with 16 bases between. The CDR3 runs to 15 residues. CDR3 protein: CASSLQSGGFDEQYF. CDR3 nucleotides: TGTGCCAGCAGCTTACAGTCAGGGGGGTTTGACGAGCAGTACTTC.

The chain uses TRBV5-1 and TRBJ2-2, with 7 nucleotides matching TRBD2. The trim removed 2 bases at V and 3 bases at J, leaving 7 bases unmatched. The CDR3 runs to 16 residues. In germline, CDR1 is SGHRS, CDR2 YFSETQ. The CDR3 nucleotides read TGCGCCAGCAGCTTCGCAGACAGCGGGGACACCGGGGAGCTGTTTTTT. This translates into CASSFADSGDTGELFF.

The gene calls are TRBV6-5 and TRBJ1-1; no firm D call. This CDR3 spans 12 amino acids. V was cut by 8 bases and J by 2 bases, with 9 bases left in between. CDR1 and CDR2 (germline): MNHEY, SVGAGI. The CDR3 protein is CASLNTNTEAFF. The CDR3 DNA sequence: TGTGCCAGCCTGAATACTAACACTGAAGCTTTCTTT.

This chain links TRBV18 with TRBJ1-5; tentatively, D is TRBD1 (6 bases). Per germline, CDR1 KGHSH and CDR2 LQKENI. The germline V and J ends were trimmed by 6 bases and 1 base, with 13 bases remaining between them. This CDR3 contains 15 residues. In DNA form, the CDR3 reads TGTGCCAGCTCCTACAGGGTAGAAAGCAATCAGCCCCAGCATTTT. Residues: CASSYRVESNQPQHF.

The chain combines TRBV27 with TRBJ1-3; 8 nucleotides line up with TRBD1. The germline V gene encodes CDR1 MNHEY and CDR2 SMNVEV (reference sequence). The CDR3 spans 13 residues. Trimming cost V 8 bases and J 4 bases; bases outside gene matches: 4. CDR3 coding DNA: TGTGCCAGCGACAGGGGTTCAGGAAACACCATATATTTT. As protein: CASDRGSGNTIYF.

The V call is TRBV16, the J call TRBJ1-6; D gene ambiguous. Germline values: CDR1 KGHSY, CDR2 FQNENV. The CDR3 contains 14 residues. V lost 1 base, J lost 5 bases, and 6 bases lay in between. Here the CDR3 DNA reads TGTGCCAGCAGCCAATTCGGGGATAATTCACCCCTCCACTTT. This sequence encodes CASSQFGDNSPLHF.

In DNA, the CDR3 is TGCAGCGTGGATAGACTTATAGGACTAGCGGGAGGTACGACTCAAGAGACCCAGTACTTC. Translating gives CSVDRLIGLAGGTTQETQYF. The chain combines TRBV29-1 with TRBJ2-5; 14 bases align to TRBD2. Per germline, CDR1 SQVTM and CDR2 ANQGSEA. J gave up 2 bases and V 6 bases, and 20 bases lay outside the gene matches. The CDR3 runs to 20 residues.

The V and J genes are TRBV19 and TRBJ2-7; a weak D match, TRBD2 (6 bases). V shed 3 bases and J shed 10 bases, with 16 bases lying between them. Germline V gene sequence: CDR1 LNHDA, CDR2 SQIVND (reference sequence). This CDR3 spans 13 amino acids. DNA for the CDR3: TGTGCCAGTAGTATTTCCGGGACTCCAGTCCAGTACTTC. Protein: CASSISGTPVQYF.

The J gene is TRBJ1-4, the V gene TRBV27; 7 bases are shared with TRBD1. CDR3 size: 17 residues. Losses at the gene ends were 0 bases for V and 5 bases for J; bases not matched to a gene: 9. Per germline, CDR1 MNHEY and CDR2 SMNVEV (reference sequence). CDR3 nucleotides: TGTGCCAGCAGTTTATCGTTCCCCTGGGACAGAAATGAAAAACTGTTTTTT. Translated, it gives CASSLSFPWDRNEKLFF.

This chain uses TRBV27 with TRBJ2-1; TRBD2 matches 10 bases. Germline V CDR1 and CDR2: MNHEY, SMNVEV (reference sequence). After removal of 1 base from V and 4 bases from J, the junction contained 7 bases not matched to a gene. This CDR3 has 17 amino acids. The CDR3 protein is CASSLFLAGDPYNEQFF. Here the CDR3 DNA reads TGTGCCAGCAGTTTATTTCTAGCGGGGGACCCGTACAATGAGCAGTTCTTC.